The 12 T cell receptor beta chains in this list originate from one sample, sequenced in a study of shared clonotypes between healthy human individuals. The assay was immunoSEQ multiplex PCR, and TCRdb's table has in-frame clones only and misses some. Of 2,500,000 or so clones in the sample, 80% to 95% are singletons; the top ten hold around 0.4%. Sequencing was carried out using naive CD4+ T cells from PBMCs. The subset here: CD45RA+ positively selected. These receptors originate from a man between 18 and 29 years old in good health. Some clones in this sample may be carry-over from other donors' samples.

CDR3 DNA: TGCAGCGTGGGGGGGACAGGGAAACGTGAAGCTTTCTTT. Its protein product is CSVGGTGKREAFF. The chain recombines TRBV29-1 with TRBJ1-1; TRBD1 aligns across 9 bases. CDR1 SQVTM and CDR2 ANQGSEA come from the germline V gene. This CDR3 is built from 13 residues. Trimming took 6 bases from V and 7 from J; bases not matched to a gene: 9.

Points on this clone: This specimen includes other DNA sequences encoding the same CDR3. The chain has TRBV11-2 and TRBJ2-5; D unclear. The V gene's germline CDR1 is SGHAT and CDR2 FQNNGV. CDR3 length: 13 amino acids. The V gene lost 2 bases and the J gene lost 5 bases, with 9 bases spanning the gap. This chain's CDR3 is CASSLRVGETQYF. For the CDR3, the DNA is TGTGCCAGCAGCTTAAGGGTAGGGGAGACCCAGTACTTC.

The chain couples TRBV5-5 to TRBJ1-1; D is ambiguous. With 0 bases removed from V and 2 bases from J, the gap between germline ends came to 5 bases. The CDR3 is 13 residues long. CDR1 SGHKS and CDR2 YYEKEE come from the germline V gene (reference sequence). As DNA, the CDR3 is TGTGCCAGCAGCTTGGTAGCCAACACTGAAGCTTTCTTT. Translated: CASSLVANTEAFF.

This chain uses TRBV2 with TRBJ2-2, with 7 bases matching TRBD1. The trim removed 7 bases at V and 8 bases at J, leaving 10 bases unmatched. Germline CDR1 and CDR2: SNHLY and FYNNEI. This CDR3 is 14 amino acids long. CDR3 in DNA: TGTGCCAGCATACACCATGACAGGGTAGGGGAGCTGTTTTTT. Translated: CASIHHDRVGELFF.

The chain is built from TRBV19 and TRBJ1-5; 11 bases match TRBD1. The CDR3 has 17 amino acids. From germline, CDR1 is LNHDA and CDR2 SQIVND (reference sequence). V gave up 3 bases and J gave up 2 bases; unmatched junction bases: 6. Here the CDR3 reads CASSMLDRGLGNQPQHF. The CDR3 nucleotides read TGTGCCAGTAGTATGTTGGACAGGGGGCTAGGCAATCAGCCCCAGCATTTT.

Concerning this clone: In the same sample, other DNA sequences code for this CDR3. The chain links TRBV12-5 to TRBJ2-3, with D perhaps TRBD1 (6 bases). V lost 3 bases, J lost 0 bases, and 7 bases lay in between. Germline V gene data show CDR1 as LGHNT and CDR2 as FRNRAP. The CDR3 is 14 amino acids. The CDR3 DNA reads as TGTGCTAGTGGTTTAACAGGGAGCACAGATACGCAGTATTTT. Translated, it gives CASGLTGSTDTQYF.

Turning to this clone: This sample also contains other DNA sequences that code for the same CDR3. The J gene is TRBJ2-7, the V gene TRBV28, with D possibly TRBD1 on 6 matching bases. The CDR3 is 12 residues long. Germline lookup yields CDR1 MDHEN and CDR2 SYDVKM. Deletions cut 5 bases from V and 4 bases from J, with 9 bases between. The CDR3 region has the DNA TGTGCCAGCAGTCAGGGGCCGTACGAGCAGTACTTC. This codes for CASSQGPYEQYF.

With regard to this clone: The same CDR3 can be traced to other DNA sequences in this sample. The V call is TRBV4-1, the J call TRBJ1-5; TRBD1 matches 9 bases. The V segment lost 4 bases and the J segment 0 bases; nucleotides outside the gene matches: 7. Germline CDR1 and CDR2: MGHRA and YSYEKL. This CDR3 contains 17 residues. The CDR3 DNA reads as TGCGCCAGCAGCCTTCGGACAGGGGCCGATAGCAATCAGCCCCAGCATTTT. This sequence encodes CASSLRTGADSNQPQHF.

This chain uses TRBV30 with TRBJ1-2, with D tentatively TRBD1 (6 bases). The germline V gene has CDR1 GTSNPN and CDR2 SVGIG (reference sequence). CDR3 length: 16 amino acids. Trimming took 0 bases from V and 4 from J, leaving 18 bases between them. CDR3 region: CAWSVDGGGAGYGYTF. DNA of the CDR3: TGTGCCTGGAGTGTGGATGGGGGGGGCGCCGGCTATGGCTACACCTTC.

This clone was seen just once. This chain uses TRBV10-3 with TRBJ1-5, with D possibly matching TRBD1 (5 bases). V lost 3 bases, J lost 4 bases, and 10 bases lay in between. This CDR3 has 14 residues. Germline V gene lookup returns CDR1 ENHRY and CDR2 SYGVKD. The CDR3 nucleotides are TGTGCCATCAGTGATCAGGGTGGTAATCAGCCCCAGCATTTT. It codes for CAISDQGGNQPQHF.

The CDR3 protein is CASSLSWTDYNEQFF. The CDR3 nucleotides are TGTGCCAGCAGTTTATCGTGGACAGACTACAATGAGCAGTTCTTC. This chain connects TRBV28 to TRBJ2-1, with D possibly being TRBD1 (6 bases). Trimming took off 1 base at V and 3 bases at J, with 10 bases between the two ends. This CDR3 is built from 15 residues. From germline, CDR1 is MDHEN and CDR2 SYDVKM.

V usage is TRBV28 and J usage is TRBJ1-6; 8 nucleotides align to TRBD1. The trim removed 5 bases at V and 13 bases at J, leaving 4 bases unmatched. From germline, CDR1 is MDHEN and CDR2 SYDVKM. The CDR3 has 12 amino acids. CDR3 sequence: CASSVYRGPLHF. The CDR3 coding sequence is TGTGCCAGCAGTGTATACAGGGGGCCCCTCCACTTT.